The 10 T cell receptor beta chains reported below all come from one sample, sequenced in a study of blood T cell repertoires in COVID-19. Only in-frame clones appear in the TCRdb table, and some are missing; sequencing was by immunoSEQ multiplex PCR. The sample holds 200,000 to 300,000 clones, about 83% seen once. The sequencing input was peripheral blood. These receptors were collected from a man aged 50-59 years with acute or convalescent COVID-19.

This chain's CDR3 is CASSLGQGYETQYF. The CDR3, as DNA: TGCGCCAGCAGCTTGGGCCAGGGCTACGAGACCCAGTACTTC. The chain links TRBV5-1 to TRBJ2-5; possibly TRBD1 for D (5 bases). Germline V gene sequence: CDR1 SGHRS, CDR2 YFSETQ. V was cut by 0 bases and J by 5 bases, with 11 bases left in between. The CDR3 contains 14 residues. Filled out from reference TRBV5-1 and TRBJ2-5, the complete variable domain reads KAGVTQTPRYLIKTRGQQVTLSCSPISGHRSVSWYQQTPGQGLQFLFEYFSETQRNKGNFPGRFSGRQFSNSRSEMNVSTLELGDSALYLCASSLGQGYETQYFGPGTRLLVL.

The rearrangement uses TRBV5-1 and TRBJ1-1; D is undetermined. Germline V lookup: CDR1 SGHRS, CDR2 YFSETQ. This CDR3 is 15 amino acids long. The ends were cut back, 2 bases at V and 4 bases at J, with 15 bases in the middle. CDR3 in amino acids: CASSFSTDVRTEAFF. Written as DNA, the CDR3 is TGCGCCAGCAGCTTCAGCACAGACGTTCGCACTGAAGCTTTCTTT. Filled out from reference TRBV5-1 and TRBJ1-1, the complete variable domain reads KAGVTQTPRYLIKTRGQQVTLSCSPISGHRSVSWYQQTPGQGLQFLFEYFSETQRNKGNFPGRFSGRQFSNSRSEMNVSTLELGDSALYLCASSFSTDVRTEAFFGQGTRLTVV.

This clone was seen once. This rearrangement joins TRBV18 to TRBJ1-6; 9 nucleotides align to TRBD1. The J segment lost 7 bases and the V segment lost 6 bases, leaving 7 bases of the junction unmatched. Germline CDR1 reads KGHSH; CDR2 reads LQKENI. The CDR3 runs 15 residues. CDR3 region: CASSGEGQGNSPLHF. CDR3 bases: TGTGCCAGCTCCGGCGAGGGACAGGGAAATTCACCCCTCCACTTT. Variable domain in full (rest from reference TRBV18 and TRBJ1-6): NAGVMQNPRHLVRRRGQEARLRCSPMKGHSHVYWYRQLPEEGLKFMVYLQKENIIDESGMPKERFSAEFPKEGPSILRIQQVVRGDSAAYFCASSGEGQGNSPLHFGNGTRLTVT.

This clone was detected only once. J is TRBJ1-3 and V is TRBV19; D call uncertain. The CDR3 runs to 17 residues. CDR1 and CDR2 (germline): LNHDA, SQIVND (reference sequence). V lost 6 bases, J lost 0 bases, and 18 bases lay in between. CDR3 DNA sequence: TGTGCCAGTAGATACGTAGGTTACAGTTCCTCTGGAAACACCATATATTTT. Translating gives CASRYVGYSSSGNTIYF. The whole variable domain, filled in from reference TRBV19 and TRBJ1-3, reads DGGITQSPKYLFRKEGQNVTLSCEQNLNHDAMYWYRQDPGQGLRLIYYSQIVNDFQKGDIAEGYSVSREKKESFPLTVTSAQKNPTAFYLCASRYVGYSSSGNTIYFGEGSWLTVV.

V and J are TRBV6-6 and TRBJ2-1, with TRBD1 matching 9 bases. Germline V gives CDR1 MNHNY, CDR2 SVGAGI (reference sequence). This CDR3 region has 15 residues. V was clipped by 4 bases and J by 4 bases; unmatched bases: 5. This CDR3 is CASSSRDRAYNEQFF. The CDR3 nucleotides are TGTGCCAGCAGTTCCCGGGACAGGGCTTACAATGAGCAGTTCTTC.

The CDR3 spells CAISRTGGTSGSADTQYF. The CDR3, as DNA: TGTGCCATCAGTAGGACAGGGGGGACTAGCGGGAGCGCAGATACGCAGTATTTT. The chain recombines TRBV10-3 with TRBJ2-3, with TRBD2 matching over 14 bases. CDR3 length equals 18 residues. CDR1 and CDR2 from the germline V gene are ENHRY and SYGVKD. V lost 5 bases, J lost 4 bases, and 11 bases stayed unmatched.

V usage is TRBV24-1 and J usage is TRBJ1-5; TRBD1 matches 10 bases. Germline-derived CDR1 and CDR2 are KGHDR and SFDVKD. V shed 5 bases and J 0 bases; nucleotides not matched to a gene: 3. CDR3 length: 16 residues. DNA of the CDR3: TGTGCCACCAGTGTCGGGGACAGGGGTAGCAATCAGCCCCAGCATTTT. This translates into CATSVGDRGSNQPQHF.

The chain carries TRBV27 and TRBJ1-2, with 8 bases that match TRBD1. The CDR3 is made up of 14 amino acids. After removal of 5 bases from V and 2 bases from J, the junction contained 4 bases not matched to a gene. The germline gives CDR1 MNHEY, CDR2 SMNVEV (reference sequence). CDR3 sequence: CASSPRTGNYGYTF. The CDR3 bases are TGTGCCAGCAGTCCCCGGACAGGGAACTATGGCTACACCTTC.

V is TRBV5-1 and J is TRBJ1-2, with 8 bases aligning to TRBD1. This CDR3 has 15 residues. V shed 4 bases, J shed 4 bases, and the junction held 9 bases outside the gene matches. Looked up from germline, CDR1 is SGHRS and CDR2 is YFSETQ. Here the CDR3 DNA reads TGCGCCAGCAGCCAAACCACAGGGGGAGGCTATGGCTACACCTTC. This gives the protein CASSQTTGGGYGYTF. The whole variable domain, filled in from reference TRBV5-1 and TRBJ1-2, reads KAGVTQTPRYLIKTRGQQVTLSCSPISGHRSVSWYQQTPGQGLQFLFEYFSETQRNKGNFPGRFSGRQFSNSRSEMNVSTLELGDSALYLCASSQTTGGGYGYTFGSGTRLTVV.

This sequence joins TRBV4-2 and TRBJ2-5, with TRBD2 identical over 11 bases. The V segment lost 4 bases and the J segment 1 base; nucleotides outside the gene matches: 8. Germline-derived CDR1 and CDR2 are LGHNA and YNFKEQ. The CDR3 loop spans 17 amino acids. The CDR3 here is CASSRRASGGPQETQYF. The CDR3 DNA is TGTGCCAGCAGCCGGCGGGCTAGCGGGGGGCCCCAAGAGACCCAGTACTTC.